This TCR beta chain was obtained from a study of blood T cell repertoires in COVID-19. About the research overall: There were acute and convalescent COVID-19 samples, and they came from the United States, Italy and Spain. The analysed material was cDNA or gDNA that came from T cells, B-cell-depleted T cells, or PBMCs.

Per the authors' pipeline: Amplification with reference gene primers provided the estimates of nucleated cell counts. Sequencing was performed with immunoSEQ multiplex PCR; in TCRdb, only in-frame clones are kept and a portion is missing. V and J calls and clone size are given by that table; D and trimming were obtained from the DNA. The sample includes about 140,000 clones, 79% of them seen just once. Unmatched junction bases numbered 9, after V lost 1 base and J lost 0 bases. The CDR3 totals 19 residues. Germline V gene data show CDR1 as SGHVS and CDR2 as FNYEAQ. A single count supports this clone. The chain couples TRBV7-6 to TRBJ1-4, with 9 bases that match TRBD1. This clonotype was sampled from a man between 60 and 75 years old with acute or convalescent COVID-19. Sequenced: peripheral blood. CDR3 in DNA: TGTGCCAGCAGCTTAGAAGCGCCGGGACAGGGCACAACTAATGAAAAACTGTTTTTT. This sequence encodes CASSLEAPGQGTTNEKLFF.